These T cell receptor beta chains were read from a single sample in a study of vaccination and CD4 T cells after COVID-19. What these receptors recognize is not known. TCRdb re-called the PCR reads with MiXCR, one entry per CDR3 protein. The table lists tens of thousands of distinct CDR3 sequences, about 60% of them singletons, with approximately 8% in the top ten. Sequencing was done on a sample of CD4+ T cells from blood, cultured in vitro. The origin of the receptors is a human donor who had recovered from COVID-19. Each CDR3 is given with its conserved first and last residue. The order of the fields is CDR3 protein, J gene, V gene.

CATSKVGQMGGNTIYF	TRBJ1-3	TRBV15
CASSLAGSTYEQYF	TRBJ2-7	TRBV7-6
CASSSDRQLEAFF	TRBJ1-1	TRBV7-9
CASKDISYEQYF	TRBJ2-7	TRBV6-2/TRBV6-3
CASSPPTGNGYTF	TRBJ1-2	TRBV7-2
CASSPRGGLSGELFF	TRBJ2-2	TRBV7-2
CSASRGPDEQYF	TRBJ2-7	TRBV20-1
CASTIQGQPYGYTF	TRBJ1-2	TRBV7-2
CASSSRGTGRNTGGLFF	TRBJ2-2	TRBV6-2/TRBV6-3
CASSRTGSSNQPQHF	TRBJ1-5	TRBV6-2/TRBV6-3
CASSQGQGAAGEKRHF	TRBJ2-7	TRBV5-8
CASSYSKLGEEYYGYTF	TRBJ1-2	TRBV6-5
CASSLGTVQNEKLFF	TRBJ1-4	TRBV7-9
CASSYPPGGVETQYF	TRBJ2-5	TRBV6-5
CASSLGAYGYTF	TRBJ1-2	TRBV7-2
CASSYGGYEAFF	TRBJ1-1	TRBV6-2/TRBV6-3
CASSSLTGLYGYTF	TRBJ1-2	TRBV7-2
CASSLGTGWSEQYF	TRBJ2-7	TRBV7-9
CANAGGGEQFF	TRBJ2-1	TRBV7-2
CASRMGGAQYF	TRBJ2-7	TRBV6-1
CASSSFGWGGGQGTEAFF	TRBJ1-1	TRBV7-9
CSASSGSLEGYTF	TRBJ1-2	TRBV20-1
CASSPFFGQPQHF	TRBJ1-5	TRBV7-2
CASSNPGGRALETQYF	TRBJ2-5	TRBV18
CAWSVLQRRYNEQFF	TRBJ2-1	TRBV30
CASSPGGTGTYEQYF	TRBJ2-7	TRBV27
CASSIVNGGETQYF	TRBJ2-5	TRBV19
CASRKAGGTDTQYF	TRBJ2-3	TRBV6-1
CASSQVGKTDRAKNIQYF	TRBJ2-4	TRBV4-1
CSASTARRASYGYTF	TRBJ1-2	TRBV20-1
CAWSVGTGNQPQHF	TRBJ1-5	TRBV30
CISGGLSSGYGYTF	TRBJ1-2	TRBV20-1
CASRGRGQETQYF	TRBJ2-5	TRBV19
CASSLWQAGNYGYTF	TRBJ1-2	TRBV5-6
CASSPGLNIQYF	TRBJ2-4	TRBV5-6
CASRKTTAQETQYF	TRBJ2-5	TRBV5-1